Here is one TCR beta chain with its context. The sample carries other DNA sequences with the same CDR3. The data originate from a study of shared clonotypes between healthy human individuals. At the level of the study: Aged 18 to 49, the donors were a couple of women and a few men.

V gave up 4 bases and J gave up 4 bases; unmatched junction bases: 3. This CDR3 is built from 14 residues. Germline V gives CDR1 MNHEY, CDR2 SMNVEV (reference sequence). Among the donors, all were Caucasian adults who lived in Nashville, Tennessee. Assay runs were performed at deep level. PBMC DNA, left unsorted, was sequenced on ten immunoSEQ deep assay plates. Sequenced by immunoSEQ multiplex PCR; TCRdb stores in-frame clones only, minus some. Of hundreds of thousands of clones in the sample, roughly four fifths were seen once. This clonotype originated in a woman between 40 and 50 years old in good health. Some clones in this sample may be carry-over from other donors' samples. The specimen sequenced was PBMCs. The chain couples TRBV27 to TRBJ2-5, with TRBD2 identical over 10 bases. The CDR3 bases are TGTGCCAGCAGTTCCCGACTAGCGGGAGAGACCCAGTACTTC. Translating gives CASSSRLAGETQYF.